The present T cell receptor (beta chain) was sequenced within a study of blood T cells in healthy people across ages. Findings of the study overall: Considered underestimates were the diversity estimates obtained from one million T cells.

A minimum of 5.5 micrograms of total RNA was extracted per sample. Comment on this clonotype: No antigen is known for it.

A second PCR of 7 to 11 cycles used a sample-barcoded 5' primer and a J-beta primer mix. TCRdb reprocessed the 5' RACE reads with MiXCR, giving one entry per CDR3 protein. The sample has hundreds of thousands of distinct CDR3 sequences; approximately 30% are singletons. The receptor's source is a woman aged 80 or over in good health. The specimen was blood.

CDR3 in amino acids: CATSDPRQGSQETQYF. The CDR3 DNA follows: TGTGCCACCAGTGATCCCCGACAGGGGTCCCAAGAGACCCAGTACTTC. The genes are TRBV24-1 and TRBJ2-5; 8 positions match TRBD1. V shed 3 bases, J shed 1 base, and the junction held 6 bases outside the gene matches. CDR1 KGHDR and CDR2 SFDVKD come from the germline V gene. The CDR3 runs 16 residues.